This T cell receptor (beta chain) was obtained from a study of blood T cell repertoires in COVID-19. As for the study in general: Some COVID-19 samples were acute and others convalescent; all came from the United States, Italy and Spain. PBMCs, B-cell-depleted T cells, or T cells were the source of the cDNA or gDNA that made up the material.

Libraries were prepared by immunoSEQ multiplex PCR; TCRdb keeps only in-frame clonotypes and omits some of them. The data show under 250,000 clones, with around three quarters seen just once and approximately 7.2% held by the top ten. CDR3 length equals 14 residues. Germline loops: CDR1 SGHNT, CDR2 YYREEE (reference sequence). The V gene end was trimmed by 4 bases and the J gene end by 5 bases; junction bases not matched to a gene: 7. This clone was seen only a few times. The sequenced sample was peripheral blood. This receptor was obtained from a woman in her sixties or seventies with acute or convalescent COVID-19. The J gene is TRBJ2-5, the V gene TRBV5-4, with TRBD1 matching 8 bases. Here the CDR3 DNA reads TGTGCCAGCAGCGTGCAGGGGGCAGGGGAGACCCAGTACTTC. Translating it yields CASSVQGAGETQYF.